The table lists the clone carrying this T cell receptor (beta chain) with a few counts. Its antigen is unknown. Sequencing was performed with immunoSEQ multiplex PCR; in TCRdb, only in-frame clones are kept and a portion is missing. The table shows 55,000 to 75,000 clones, with 60% to 85% occurring only once. This sample was included in a study of T cell responses to AZD1222 COVID-19 vaccine. Whole-study results and caveats: Following two doses of AZD1222, Spike-specific TCR breadth and depth rose.

The germline V and J ends were trimmed by 7 bases and 4 bases, with 17 bases remaining between them. Germline V gives CDR1 LNHDA, CDR2 SQIVND (reference sequence). The CDR3 totals 15 residues. The sequences come from peripheral blood, collected on day 0 of AZD1222 vaccination. This TCR was recovered from an adult in good health. The chain links TRBV19 to TRBJ1-3; D uncertain. CDR3 DNA: TGTGCCAGTACAGGACCGGTCCGCGGGGGAAACACCATATATTTT. Protein: CASTGPVRGGNTIYF.